This T cell receptor (beta chain) appears in the sequencing data of a study of regulatory T cells in long-lasting Graves disease. The CDR3 loop spans 17 amino acids. Germline V gene sequence: CDR1 SGHRS, CDR2 YFSETQ. The V end was cut by 4 bases, the J end by 5 bases, with 24 bases between. HTBI primers from iRepertoire and Arm-PCR of CDR3 regions yielded the TCR beta libraries. TCRdb passed the multiplex PCR reads through MiXCR, listing each CDR3 protein once. This table has roughly 470,000 distinct CDR3 sequences, 20% to 25% appearing once. Of note for this clonotype: Antigen unknown.

Overall study findings and caveats: Whereas new patients shared 966 public clonotypes, persistent patients shared more, at about 2,500.

Time point of the sample: persistent/refractory GD, antithyroid drugs over 5 years with positive TRAb. There was RNA extracted from PBMCs, and the TCR library was made from it. V is TRBV5-1 and J is TRBJ2-5; unclear D gene. The source was peripheral blood mononuclear cells (PBMCs), collected when the disease was refractory, from a patient treated with antithyroid drugs. This receptor was obtained from a female donor with Graves disease. Here the CDR3 reads CASSPVRPTTKAETQYF. In DNA form, the CDR3 reads TGCGCCAGCAGCCCGGTCAGGCCGACAACCAAGGCGGAGACCCAGTACTTC.